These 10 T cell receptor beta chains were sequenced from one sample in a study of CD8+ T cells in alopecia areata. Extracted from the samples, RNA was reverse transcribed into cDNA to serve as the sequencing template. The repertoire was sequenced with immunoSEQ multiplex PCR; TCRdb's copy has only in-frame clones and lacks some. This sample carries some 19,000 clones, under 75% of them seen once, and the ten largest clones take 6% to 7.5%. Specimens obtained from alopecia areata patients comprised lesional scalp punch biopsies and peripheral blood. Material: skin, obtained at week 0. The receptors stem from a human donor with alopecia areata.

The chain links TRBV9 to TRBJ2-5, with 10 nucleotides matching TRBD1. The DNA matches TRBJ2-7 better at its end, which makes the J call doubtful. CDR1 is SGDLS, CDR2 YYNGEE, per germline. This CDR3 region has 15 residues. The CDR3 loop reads CASSPSTGGFHEQYF. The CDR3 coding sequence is TGTGCCAGCAGCCCCTCGACAGGGGGCTTCCACGAGCAGTACTTC.

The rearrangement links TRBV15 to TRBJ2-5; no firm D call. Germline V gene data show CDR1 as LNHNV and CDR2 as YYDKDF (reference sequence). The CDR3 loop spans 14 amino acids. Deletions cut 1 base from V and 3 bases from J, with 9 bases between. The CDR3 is CATSRVAGEETQYF. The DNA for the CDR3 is TGTGCCACCAGCAGAGTGGCAGGTGAAGAGACCCAGTACTTC.

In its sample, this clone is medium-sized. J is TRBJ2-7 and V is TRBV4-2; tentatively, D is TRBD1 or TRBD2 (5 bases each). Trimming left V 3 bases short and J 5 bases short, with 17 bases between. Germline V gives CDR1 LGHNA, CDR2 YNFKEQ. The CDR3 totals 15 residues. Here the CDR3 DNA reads TGTGCCAGCAGCCAGAAAGGGGCGGGTCCAGACGAGCAGTACTTC. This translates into CASSQKGAGPDEQYF.

The CDR3 region is CASSLGGQGYEQYF. CDR3 nucleotides: TGTGCCAGCAGCTTGGGGGGACAGGGCTACGAGCAGTACTTC. The rearrangement links TRBV5-4 to TRBJ2-7; 9 bases line up with TRBD1. The CDR3 spans 14 residues. The germline CDR1 and CDR2 sequences are SGHNT and YYREEE (reference sequence). V dropped 0 bases and J dropped 3; count of bases not matched to a gene: 1. Drawing the rest from reference TRBV5-4 and TRBJ2-7, the complete variable domain is ETGVTQSPTHLIKTRGQQVTLRCSSQSGHNTVSWYQQALGQGPQFIFQYYREEENGRGNFPPRFSGLQFPNYSSELNVNALELDDSALYLCASSLGGQGYEQYFGPGTRLTVT.

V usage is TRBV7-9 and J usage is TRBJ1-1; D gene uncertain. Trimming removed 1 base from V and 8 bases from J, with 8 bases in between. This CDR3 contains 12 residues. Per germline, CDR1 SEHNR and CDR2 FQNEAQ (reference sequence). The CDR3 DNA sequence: TGTGCCAGCAGCTTAGGGCCCCTAGAAGCTTTCTTT. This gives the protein CASSLGPLEAFF.

The CDR3 loop reads CAISATADGELFF. In nucleotides, the CDR3 is TGTGCCATCTCGGCGACGGCCGACGGGGAGCTGTTTTTT. The V and J genes are TRBV10-3 and TRBJ2-2; D not resolved. V was clipped by 8 bases and J by 7 bases, with 14 bases between them. From germline, CDR1 is ENHRY and CDR2 SYGVKD. This CDR3 is built from 13 residues.

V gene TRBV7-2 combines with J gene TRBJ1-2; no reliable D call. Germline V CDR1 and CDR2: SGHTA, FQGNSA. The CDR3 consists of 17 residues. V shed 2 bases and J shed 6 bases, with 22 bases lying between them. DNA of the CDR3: TGTGCCAGCAGCTTACGTGAGATTATCGGGGATATGAATGGCTACACCTTC. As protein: CASSLREIIGDMNGYTF.

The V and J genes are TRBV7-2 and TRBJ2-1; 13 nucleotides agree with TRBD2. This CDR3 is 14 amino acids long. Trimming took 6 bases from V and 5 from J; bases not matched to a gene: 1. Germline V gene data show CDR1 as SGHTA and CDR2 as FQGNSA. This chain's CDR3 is CASRLAGGHNEQFF. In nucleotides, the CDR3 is TGTGCCAGCAGACTAGCGGGGGGGCACAATGAGCAGTTCTTC.

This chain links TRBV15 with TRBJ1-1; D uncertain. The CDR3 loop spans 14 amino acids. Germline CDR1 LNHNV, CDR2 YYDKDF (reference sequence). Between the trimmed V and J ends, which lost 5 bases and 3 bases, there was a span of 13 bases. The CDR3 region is CATSPSMTYTEAFF. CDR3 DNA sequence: TGTGCCACCAGCCCCTCGATGACCTACACTGAAGCTTTCTTT.

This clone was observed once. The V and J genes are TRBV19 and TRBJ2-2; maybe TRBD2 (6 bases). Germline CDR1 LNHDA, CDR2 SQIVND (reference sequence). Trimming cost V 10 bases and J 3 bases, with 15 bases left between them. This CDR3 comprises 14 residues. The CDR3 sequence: CAITGTGYTGELFF. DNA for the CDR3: TGTGCCATAACCGGGACTGGTTACACCGGGGAGCTGTTTTTT.